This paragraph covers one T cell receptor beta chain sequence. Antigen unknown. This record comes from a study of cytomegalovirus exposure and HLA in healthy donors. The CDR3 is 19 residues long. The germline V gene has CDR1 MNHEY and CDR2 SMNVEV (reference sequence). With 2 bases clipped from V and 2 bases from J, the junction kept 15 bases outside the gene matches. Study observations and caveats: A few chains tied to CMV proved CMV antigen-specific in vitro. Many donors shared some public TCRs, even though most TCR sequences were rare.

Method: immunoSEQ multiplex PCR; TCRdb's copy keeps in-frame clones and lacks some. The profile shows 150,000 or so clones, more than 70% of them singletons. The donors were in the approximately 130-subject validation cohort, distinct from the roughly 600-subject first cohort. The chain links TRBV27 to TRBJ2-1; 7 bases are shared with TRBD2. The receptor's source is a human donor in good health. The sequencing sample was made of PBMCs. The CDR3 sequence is CASSLKYPLGGFAYNEQFF. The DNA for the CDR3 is TGTGCCAGCAGTTTAAAGTATCCCCTCGGGGGGTTCGCCTACAATGAGCAGTTCTTC.